Below, 14 T cell receptor beta chains from the same sample are listed, as sequenced in a study of response to subunit inactivated influenza vaccine. MiXCR, run by TCRdb on the RT-PCR reads, gives a single entry per CDR3 protein. There are more than 700,000 distinct CDR3 sequences in the sample; less than 25% occur only once, and 10% to 13% lies in the top ten. This specimen was PBMCs from blood, taken about 5 days after vaccination. Every receptor here comes from a man in his fifties who received an inactivated influenza vaccine.

The sample holds a few counts of this clonotype. V and J are TRBV6-5 and TRBJ2-5; no clear D. There are 14 residues in the CDR3. Between the trimmed V and J ends, which lost 2 bases and 5 bases, there was a span of 12 bases. Looked up from germline, CDR1 is MNHEY and CDR2 is SVGAGI. The CDR3 here is CASSYGYQWETQYF. CDR3 DNA: TGTGCCAGCAGTTACGGGTACCAGTGGGAGACCCAGTACTTC.

The chain couples TRBV5-6 to TRBJ2-7, with D hard to call. The CDR3 consists of 14 residues. V gave up 1 base and J gave up 2 bases, with 10 bases separating them. CDR1 and CDR2 from the germline V gene are SGHDT and YYEEEE. The CDR3 region is CASSLMYSPYEQYF. The CDR3 DNA sequence: TGTGCCAGCAGCTTGATGTACAGCCCCTACGAGCAGTACTTC.

This clonotype was picked up a small number of times. The CDR3 DNA sequence: TGCAGCGTTGTTGGGGATGAGAGTGGCACAGATACGCAGTATTTT. It encodes CSVVGDESGTDTQYF. The rearrangement uses TRBV29-1 and TRBJ2-3, with no clear D. Germline V lookup: CDR1 SQVTM, CDR2 ANQGSEA. CDR3 length equals 15 residues. The V gene lost 4 bases and the J gene lost 1 base, with 15 bases spanning the gap.

The V and J genes are TRBV10-3 and TRBJ2-7, with 11 bases fitting TRBD2. Germline CDR1 ENHRY, CDR2 SYGVKD. Trimming took 3 bases from V and 5 from J; bases not matched to a gene: 6. CDR3 size: 15 residues. DNA of the CDR3: TGTGCCATCAGTGAATACACTAGCGGGGGTCACGAGCAGTACTTC. The encoded protein is CAISEYTSGGHEQYF.

This clonotype was counted once. The chain joins TRBV4-2 to TRBJ2-2; maybe TRBD1 (5 bases). The CDR3 runs 15 residues. V was pared by 0 bases and J by 7 bases, with 12 bases between. Germline loops: CDR1 LGHNA, CDR2 YNFKEQ. The CDR3 DNA reads as TGTGCCAGCAGCCAAGATCGAAGGGGCGGCGGGGAGCTGTTTTTT. Translated: CASSQDRRGGGELFF.

This clonotype was observed a few times. The genes are TRBV7-2 and TRBJ2-7; D is tentatively TRBD1 or TRBD2 (5 bases each). V was cut by 5 bases and J by 3 bases, with 11 bases left in between. The CDR3 length is 13 residues. Germline V lookup: CDR1 SGHTA, CDR2 FQGNSA. CDR3: CASSNRDDYEQYF. CDR3 nucleotides: TGTGCCAGCAGCAACCGGGACGACTACGAGCAGTACTTC. The variable domain in full, completed from reference TRBV7-2 and TRBJ2-7, reads GAGVSQSPSNKVTEKGKDVELRCDPISGHTALYWYRQSLGQGLEFLIYFQGNSAPDKSGLPSDRFSAERTGGSVSTLTIQRTQQEDSAVYLCASSNRDDYEQYFGPGTRLTVT.

In this sample, this clonotype turned up a few times. This CDR3 reads CSAPIQGQNYEQYF. CDR3 nucleotide sequence: TGCAGTGCCCCGATCCAAGGACAGAACTACGAGCAGTACTTC. The rearrangement uses TRBV20-1 and TRBJ2-7; perhaps TRBD1 as D (6 bases). The length of the CDR3 is 14 residues. V was cut by 6 bases and J by 3 bases, with 18 bases left in between. Germline V gene lookup returns CDR1 DFQATT and CDR2 SNEGSKA (reference sequence).

This clonotype appeared a few times. This chain joins TRBV6-1 and TRBJ2-1, with D unresolved. The CDR3 runs to 15 residues. With 6 bases removed from V and 0 bases from J, the gap between germline ends came to 12 bases. Germline V gene data show CDR1 as MNHNS and CDR2 as SASEGT. CDR3: CASRETYDSYNEQFF. The CDR3 nucleotides are TGTGCCAGCAGGGAAACATACGACTCCTACAATGAGCAGTTCTTC.

The CDR3 DNA sequence: TGCAGTGCTATTAACGGATCGTACGAGCAGTACTTC. Translating it yields CSAINGSYEQYF. The chain employs TRBV20-1 and TRBJ2-7; D is unresolved. Germline V gene data show CDR1 as DFQATT and CDR2 as SNEGSKA (reference sequence). V was cut by 4 bases and J by 4 bases, with 11 bases left in between. This CDR3 comprises 12 residues.

The chain joins TRBV29-1 to TRBJ2-3; 10 nucleotides line up with TRBD1. With 7 bases clipped from V and 3 bases from J, the junction kept 4 bases outside the gene matches. The CDR3 has 13 amino acids. Germline V gives CDR1 SQVTM, CDR2 ANQGSEA. The CDR3 is CSAGTGVTDTQYF. CDR3 bases: TGCAGCGCAGGGACAGGGGTAACAGATACGCAGTATTTT.

This clonotype was found a few times. The gene calls are TRBV4-3 and TRBJ2-7; D might be TRBD2 (5 bases). The CDR3 contains 15 residues. The V end lost 0 bases, the J end lost 2 bases, and 11 bases lay between the germline ends. Germline CDR1 reads LGHNA; CDR2 reads YSLEER. CDR3 in amino acids: CASSQDLATTYEQYF. Written as DNA, the CDR3 is TGCGCCAGCAGCCAAGATCTGGCGACTACCTACGAGCAGTACTTC.

Remarks on this clonotype: This may be a read error: a much more frequent sequence differs by one nucleotide. This chain connects TRBV19 to TRBJ2-2; either TRBD1 or TRBD2 may supply D (5 bases each). The CDR3 length is 15 residues. Germline V gene lookup returns CDR1 LNHDA and CDR2 SQIVND (reference sequence). CDR3 sequence: CANSPAGRGTGELFF. As DNA, the CDR3 is TGTGCCAATAGTCCCGCAGGGAGAGGCACCGGGGAGCTGTTTTTT. The full variable domain, rest sourced from reference TRBV19 and TRBJ2-2, is DGGITQSPKYLFRKEGQNVTLSCEQNLNHDAMYWYRQDPGQGLRLIYYSQIVNDFQKGDIAEGYSVSREKKESFPLTVTSAQKNPTAFYLCANSPAGRGTGELFFGEGSRLTVL.

This clonotype was detected only a few times. CDR3 coding DNA: TGTGCCAGCAGCCAAGATGGGTGGCTAGTTAGAGAGACCCAGTACTTC. It is translated as CASSQDGWLVRETQYF. The chain joins TRBV4-2 to TRBJ2-5; D is ambiguous. CDR3 size: 16 residues. V was pared by 0 bases and J by 4 bases, with 15 bases between. In germline, CDR1 is LGHNA, CDR2 YNFKEQ.

The V call is TRBV7-2, the J call TRBJ2-1, with D possibly being TRBD2 (5 bases). V lost 5 bases and J lost 6, with 14 bases in between. This CDR3 spans 14 amino acids. CDR1 SGHTA and CDR2 FQGNSA come from the germline V gene. The CDR3 reads CASSPHKAGNEQFF. The CDR3 nucleotides are TGTGCCAGCAGCCCCCACAAGGCGGGCAATGAGCAGTTCTTC.